The entry below describes one TCR beta chain. Trimming stripped 6 bases from V and 0 bases from J, with 12 bases between. The CDR3 is made up of 15 amino acids. CDR1 SSHAT and CDR2 FNYEAQ come from the germline V gene (reference sequence). This record belongs to a study of T cell changes during pregnancy in multiple sclerosis. Some clones are missing from TCRdb's copy, which holds only in-frame ones; the method was immunoSEQ multiplex PCR. The repertoire holds under 50,000 clones, with roughly 94% as singletons. The material was CD8+ T cells from peripheral blood mononuclear cells, obtained in the first trimester of pregnancy. The chain links TRBV7-7 to TRBJ2-1; tentatively, D is TRBD2 (5 bases). This receptor was obtained from a female donor with multiple sclerosis, enrolled in a pregnancy study. The CDR3 DNA follows: TGTGCCAGCAGTTTGGAGCGGAGCTCCTACAATGAGCAGTTCTTC. Translation gives CASSLERSSYNEQFF.